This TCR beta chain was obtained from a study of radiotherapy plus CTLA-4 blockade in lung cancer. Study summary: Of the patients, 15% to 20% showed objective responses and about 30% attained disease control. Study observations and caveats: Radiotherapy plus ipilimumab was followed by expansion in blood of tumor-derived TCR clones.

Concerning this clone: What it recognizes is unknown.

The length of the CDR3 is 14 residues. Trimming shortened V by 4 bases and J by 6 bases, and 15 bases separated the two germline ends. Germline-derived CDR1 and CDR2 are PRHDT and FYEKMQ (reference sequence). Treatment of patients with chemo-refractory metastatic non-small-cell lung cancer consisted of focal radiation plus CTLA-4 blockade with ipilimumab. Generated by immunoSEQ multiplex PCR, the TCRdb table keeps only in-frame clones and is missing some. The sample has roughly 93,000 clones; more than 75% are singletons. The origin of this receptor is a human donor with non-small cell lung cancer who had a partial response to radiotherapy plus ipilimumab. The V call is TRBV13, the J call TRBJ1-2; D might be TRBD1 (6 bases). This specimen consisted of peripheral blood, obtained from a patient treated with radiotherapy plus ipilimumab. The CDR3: CASSSGGASDGYTF. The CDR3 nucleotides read TGTGCCAGCAGCTCGGGGGGCGCCTCTGATGGCTACACCTTC.